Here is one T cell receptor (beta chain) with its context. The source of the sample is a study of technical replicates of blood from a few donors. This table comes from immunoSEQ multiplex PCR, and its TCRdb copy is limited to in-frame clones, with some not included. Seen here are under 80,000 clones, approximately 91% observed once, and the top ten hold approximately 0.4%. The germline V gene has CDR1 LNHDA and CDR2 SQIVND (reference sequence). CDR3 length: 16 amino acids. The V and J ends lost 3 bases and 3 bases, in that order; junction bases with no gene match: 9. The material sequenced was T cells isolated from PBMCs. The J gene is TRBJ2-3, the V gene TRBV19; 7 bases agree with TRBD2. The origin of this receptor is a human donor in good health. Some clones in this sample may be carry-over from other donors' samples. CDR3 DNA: TGTGCCAGTAGTATTTTTGGCGGGAGTAATACAGATACGCAGTATTTT. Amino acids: CASSIFGGSNTDTQYF.